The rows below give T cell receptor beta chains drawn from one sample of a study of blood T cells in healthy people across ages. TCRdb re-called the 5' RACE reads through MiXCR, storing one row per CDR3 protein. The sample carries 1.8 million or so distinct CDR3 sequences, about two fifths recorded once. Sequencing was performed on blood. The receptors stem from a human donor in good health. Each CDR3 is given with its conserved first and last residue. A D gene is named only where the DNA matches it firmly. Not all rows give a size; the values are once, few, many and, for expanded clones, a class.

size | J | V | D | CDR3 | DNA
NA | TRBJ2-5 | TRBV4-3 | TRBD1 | CASSPQGVTDEETQYF | TGCGCCAGCAGCCCACAGGGGGTCACAGATGAAGAGACCCAGTACTTC
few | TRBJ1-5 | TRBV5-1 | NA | CASSTSKGNQPQHF | TGCGCCAGCAGCACATCTAAGGGCAATCAGCCCCAGCATTTT
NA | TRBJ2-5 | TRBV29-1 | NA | CSVALIFQETQYF | TGCAGCGTTGCTTTGATTTTCCAAGAGACCCAGTACTTC
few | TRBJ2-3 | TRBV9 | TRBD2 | CASSVENSGGATDTQYF | TGTGCCAGCAGCGTAGAGAATAGCGGGGGGGCTACAGATACGCAGTATTTT
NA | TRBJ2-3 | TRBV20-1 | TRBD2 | CSAPRLAGDSTDTQYF | TGCAGTGCTCCTCGACTAGCGGGGGACTCCACAGATACGCAGTATTTT
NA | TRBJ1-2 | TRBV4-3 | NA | CASSQGDTSSYGYTF | TGCGCCAGCAGCCAGGGGGACACTTCTAGCTATGGCTACACCTTC
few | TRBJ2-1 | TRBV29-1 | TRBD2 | CSVDTRGRAGGNEQFF | TGCAGCGTTGATACACGCGGGCGAGCGGGGGGAAATGAGCAGTTCTTC
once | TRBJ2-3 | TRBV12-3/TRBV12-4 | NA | CTSSLVGSGDTQYF | TGTACCAGCAGTTTAGTGGGATCGGGGGATACGCAGTATTTT
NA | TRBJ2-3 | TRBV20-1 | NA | CSARDTGGAWDTQYF | TGCAGTGCTAGAGATACCGGCGGGGCTTGGGATACGCAGTATTTT
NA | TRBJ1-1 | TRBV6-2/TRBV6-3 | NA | CASSYSMLGEAAFF | TGTGCCAGCAGTTACTCGATGCTCGGGGAGGCAGCTTTCTTT
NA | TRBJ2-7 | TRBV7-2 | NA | CAGSVYEQYF | TGTGCCGGCAGCGTCTACGAGCAGTACTTC
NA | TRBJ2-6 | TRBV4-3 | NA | CASSQEGGRRGANVLTF | TGCGCCAGCAGCCAGGAAGGTGGCCGTCGCGGGGCCAACGTCCTGACTTTC
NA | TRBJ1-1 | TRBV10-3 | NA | CAISEARGTEAFF | TGTGCCATCAGTGAGGCGAGGGGCACTGAAGCTTTCTTT
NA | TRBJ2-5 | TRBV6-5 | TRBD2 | CASTGLARQTQYF | TGTGCCAGCACGGGACTAGCGAGGCAGACCCAGTACTTC
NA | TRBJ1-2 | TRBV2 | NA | CAGIETAYGYTF | TGTGCCGGCATAGAAACGGCCTATGGCTACACCTTC
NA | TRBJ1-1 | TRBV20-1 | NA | CSALGVRTEAFF | TGCAGTGCTCTAGGGGTTAGGACTGAAGCTTTCTTT
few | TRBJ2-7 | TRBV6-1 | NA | CASSESQGSVPYEQYF | TGTGCCAGCAGTGAATCGCAGGGTAGTGTGCCCTACGAGCAGTACTTC
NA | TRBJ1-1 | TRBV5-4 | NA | CASSLAVGGNTEAFF | TGTGCCAGCAGCTTGGCAGTAGGGGGGAACACTGAAGCTTTCTTT
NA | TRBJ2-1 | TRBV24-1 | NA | CATSDPTEQETQFF | TGTGCCACCAGTGACCCGACAGAACAAGAGACCCAGTTCTTC
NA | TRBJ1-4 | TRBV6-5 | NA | CASSHARAGEKLFF | TGTGCCAGCAGTCACGCCCGTGCGGGTGAAAAACTGTTTTTT
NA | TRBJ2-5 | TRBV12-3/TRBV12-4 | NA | CASRLGVERTQYF | TGTGCCAGCAGGTTGGGTGTCGAACGGACCCAGTACTTC
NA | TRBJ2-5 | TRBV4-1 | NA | CASSQGSVNQETQYF | TGCGCCAGCAGCCAAGGGTCAGTCAACCAAGAGACCCAGTACTTC
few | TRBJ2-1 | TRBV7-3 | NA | CASSQGSGASEQFF | TGTGCCAGCAGCCAGGGGTCGGGGGCTTCTGAGCAGTTCTTC
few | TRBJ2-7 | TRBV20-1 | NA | CSTGTPYEQYF | TGCAGTACCGGGACCCCCTACGAGCAGTACTTC
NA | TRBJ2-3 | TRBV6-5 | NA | CASSVVGKATDTQYF | TGTGCCAGCAGTGTCGTCGGTAAAGCTACAGATACGCAGTATTTT
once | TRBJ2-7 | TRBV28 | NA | CASSLRVGDIPTYEQYF | TGTGCCAGCAGTCTTCGGGTGGGGGATATCCCGACCTACGAGCAGTACTTC
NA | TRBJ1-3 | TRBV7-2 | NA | CASSQQVSGTSGNTIYF | TGTGCCAGCAGCCAGCAAGTCTCGGGTACCTCTGGAAACACCATATATTTT
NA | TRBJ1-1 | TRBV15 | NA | CATSSAKGTEAFF | TGTGCCACCAGCAGCGCGAAGGGCACTGAAGCTTTCTTT
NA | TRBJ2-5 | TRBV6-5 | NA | CASRLMDSAEQETQYF | TGTGCCAGCAGATTAATGGACAGCGCGGAGCAAGAGACCCAGTACTTC
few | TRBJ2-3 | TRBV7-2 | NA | CASSRDGPASNTQYF | TGTGCCAGCAGCCGAGACGGACCGGCCTCAAATACGCAGTATTTT
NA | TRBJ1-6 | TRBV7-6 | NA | CASSPVPLVGSPLHF | TGTGCCAGCAGCCCAGTCCCCCTCGTAGGTTCACCCCTCCACTTT
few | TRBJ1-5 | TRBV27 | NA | CASSLSNNGGGNQPQHF | TGTGCCAGCAGTTTATCGAATAATGGGGGGGGCAATCAGCCCCAGCATTTT
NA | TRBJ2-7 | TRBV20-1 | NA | CSARGASWYNEQYF | TGCAGTGCTCGGGGCGCTTCTTGGTACAATGAGCAGTACTTC
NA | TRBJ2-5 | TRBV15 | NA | CAASRDYSAVQETQYF | TGTGCCGCCAGCAGAGATTATTCCGCGGTCCAAGAGACCCAGTACTTC
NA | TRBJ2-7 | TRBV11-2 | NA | CASSLVGGSYNEQYF | TGTGCCAGCAGCTTAGTGGGGGGCAGCTACAATGAGCAGTACTTC
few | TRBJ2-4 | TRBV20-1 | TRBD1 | CSPRDRAPVAKNIQYF | TGCAGTCCCCGGGACAGGGCCCCGGTAGCCAAAAACATTCAGTACTTC
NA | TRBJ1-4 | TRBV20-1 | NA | CSARDHYRLNEKLFF | TGCAGTGCTAGAGATCACTACAGACTCAATGAAAAACTGTTTTTT
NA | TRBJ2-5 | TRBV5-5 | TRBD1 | CASSWQGAGETQYF | TGTGCCAGCAGCTGGCAGGGGGCTGGTGAGACCCAGTACTTC
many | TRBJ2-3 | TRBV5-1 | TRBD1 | CASSLGQGSDTQYF | TGTGCCAGCAGTTTGGGACAGGGATCAGATACGCAGTATTTT
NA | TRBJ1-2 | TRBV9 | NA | CASSMSDYGYTF | TGTGCCAGCAGCATGAGTGACTATGGCTACACCTTC
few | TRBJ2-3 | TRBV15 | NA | CATSRTGTQYF | TGTGCCACCAGCAGGACGGGGACGCAGTATTTT
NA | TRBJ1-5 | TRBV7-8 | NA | CASTWARGQPQHF | TGTGCCAGCACCTGGGCCAGGGGTCAGCCCCAGCATTTT
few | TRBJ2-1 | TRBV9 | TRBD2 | CASSVVTSGPNEQFF | TGTGCCAGCAGCGTAGTCACTAGCGGACCCAATGAGCAGTTCTTC
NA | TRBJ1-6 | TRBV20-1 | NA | CSAQEQANSPLHF | TGCAGTGCGCAAGAACAGGCCAATTCACCCCTCCACTTT
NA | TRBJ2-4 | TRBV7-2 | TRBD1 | CASSSSRDSSTKQYF | TGTGCCAGCAGCTCCTCCCGGGACAGTTCTACGAAGCAGTACTTC
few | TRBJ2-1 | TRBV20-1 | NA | CSLTQGSSYNEQFF | TGCAGCCTGACCCAGGGGAGCTCCTACAATGAGCAGTTCTTC
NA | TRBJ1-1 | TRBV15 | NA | CATSRAHGGGLNTEAFF | TGTGCCACCAGCAGAGCCCACGGCGGAGGGTTGAACACTGAAGCTTTCTTT
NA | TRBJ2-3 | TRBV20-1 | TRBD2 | CSARIGGGADTQYF | TGCAGTGCTAGAATTGGCGGGGGGGCAGATACGCAGTATTTT
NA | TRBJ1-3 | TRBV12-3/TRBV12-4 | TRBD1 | CASRDTGGADGNTIYF | TGTGCCAGCAGAGATACAGGGGGAGCTGATGGAAACACCATATATTTT
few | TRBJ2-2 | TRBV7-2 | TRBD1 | CASSLRQGADTGELFF | TGTGCCAGCAGCTTACGGCAGGGGGCGGACACCGGGGAGCTGTTTTTT
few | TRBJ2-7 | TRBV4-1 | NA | CASSRRIESYEQYF | TGCGCCAGCAGCAGGAGGATCGAATCCTACGAGCAGTACTTC
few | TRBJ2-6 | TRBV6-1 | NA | CASSEILLGANVLTF | TGTGCCAGCAGTGAAATACTCCTCGGGGCCAACGTCCTGACTTTC
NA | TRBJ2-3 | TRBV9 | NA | CASSEADFSTDTQYF | TGTGCCAGCAGCGAGGCAGACTTTAGCACAGATACGCAGTATTTT
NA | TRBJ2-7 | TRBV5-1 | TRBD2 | CASSLTLLAGDKNYEQYF | TGCGCCAGCAGCTTAACTCTCCTAGCGGGGGATAAGAATTACGAGCAGTACTTC
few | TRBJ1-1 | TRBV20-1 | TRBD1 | CSARVPGQPNTEAFF | TGCAGTGCTAGAGTACCGGGACAGCCGAACACTGAAGCTTTCTTT
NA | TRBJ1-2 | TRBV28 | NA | CASGLGRLFYGYTF | TGTGCCAGCGGTTTAGGGCGGTTATTCTATGGCTACACCTTC
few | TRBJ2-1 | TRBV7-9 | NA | CASSLGLRQAEFF | TGTGCCAGCAGCTTAGGCCTGAGACAGGCGGAGTTCTTC
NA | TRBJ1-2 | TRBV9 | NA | CASSVDREDGYTF | TGTGCCAGCAGCGTAGACCGGGAAGATGGCTACACCTTC